The next 31 T cell receptor beta chains were all read from a single sample in a study of PD-1 blockade in classical Hodgkin lymphoma. TCRdb's table, derived via immunoSEQ multiplex PCR, lists solely in-frame clones and lacks some. The sample has roughly 30,000 clones; roughly four fifths are singletons. Described time point: cycle 4 day 1 (C4D1), after around six weeks of nivolumab. Every patient experienced relapse after autologous stem cell transplantation, and brentuximab vedotin exposure varied. Using magnetic negative selection, the CD4+ T cells were separated out of thawed PBMCs. Material: CD4+ T cells from blood, obtained before the fourth cycle of nivolumab. These TCRs come from a human donor with classical Hodgkin lymphoma.

The chain carries TRBV18 and TRBJ1-2, with D possibly matching TRBD1 (5 bases). The germline V gene has CDR1 KGHSH and CDR2 LQKENI. Deletions cut 2 bases from V and 5 bases from J, with 9 bases between. The CDR3 extends over 13 amino acids. As DNA, the CDR3 is TGTGCCAGCTCACCAAGCGGGGGTTATGGCTACACCTTC. The encoded protein is CASSPSGGYGYTF.

The CDR3 sequence is CASSQQWDSAGNTIYF. The CDR3 region has the DNA TGTGCCAGCTCACAACAGTGGGACAGCGCTGGAAACACCATATATTTT. The rearrangement uses TRBV18 and TRBJ1-3; 7 bases are a match to TRBD1. This CDR3 comprises 16 residues. With V trimmed by 4 bases and J by 2 bases, 8 bases remained unmatched. In germline, CDR1 is KGHSH, CDR2 LQKENI.

A few counts support this clone. The CDR3 region has the DNA TGTGCCAGCGTGGACCGGGCCCATTCACCCCTCCACTTT. Translating it yields CASVDRAHSPLHF. The rearrangement uses TRBV2 and TRBJ1-6, with unresolved D. The CDR3 consists of 13 residues. Germline CDR1 and CDR2: SNHLY and FYNNEI. Trimming cost V 8 bases and J 8 bases, with 13 bases left between them.

The chain joins TRBV29-1 to TRBJ2-5; TRBD2 agrees at 8 bases. The end of the DNA aligns better with TRBJ2-7, so the J call may be wrong. Per the germline V gene, CDR1 is SQVTM and CDR2 is ANQGSEA. The CDR3 has 12 residues. The CDR3: CSVDREGGEQYF. The DNA of the CDR3 is TGCAGCGTTGATCGGGAGGGGGGCGAGCAGTACTTC.

This rearrangement joins TRBV11-2 to TRBJ1-1; no reliable D call. There are 14 residues in the CDR3. The ends were cut back, 0 bases at V and 0 bases at J, with 5 bases in the middle. Germline loops: CDR1 SGHAT, CDR2 FQNNGV. The CDR3 nucleotides are TGTGCCAGCAGCTTAGATCGGGTGAACACTGAAGCTTTCTTT. Residues: CASSLDRVNTEAFF.

This clone was detected only once. The V and J genes are TRBV7-6 and TRBJ2-1; D remains unclear. The CDR3 contains 16 residues. CDR1 is SGHVS, CDR2 FNYEAQ, per germline. Trimming took 2 bases from V and 3 from J, leaving 14 bases between them. CDR3 sequence (DNA): TGTGCCAGCAGCTTATTGGTAGCCGGTTTCTACAATGAGCAGTTCTTC. Residues: CASSLLVAGFYNEQFF. The variable domain in full, completed from reference TRBV7-6 and TRBJ2-1, reads GAGVSQSPRYKVTKRGQDVALRCDPISGHVSLYWYRQALGQGPEFLTYFNYEAQQDKSGLPNDRFSAERPEGSISTLTIQRTEQRDSAMYRCASSLLVAGFYNEQFFGPGTRLTVL.

This chain joins TRBV7-3 and TRBJ2-3, with 14 bases identical to TRBD2. Losses at the gene ends were 5 bases for V and 6 bases for J; bases not matched to a gene: 4. Germline values: CDR1 SGHTA, CDR2 FQGTGA. CDR3 length equals 15 residues. The CDR3 nucleotides are TGTGCCAGCAGCACCGGGACTAGCGGGAGTGATACGCAGTATTTT. Translated, it gives CASSTGTSGSDTQYF.

The chain combines TRBV6-5 with TRBJ1-5, with 10 positions matching TRBD1. The CDR3 totals 14 residues. Trimming at V came to 7 bases and at J to 6 bases, leaving 6 bases not matched to a gene. The V gene's germline CDR1 is MNHEY and CDR2 SVGAGI. The CDR3 reads CASMKTGGGQPQHF. The DNA for the CDR3 is TGTGCCAGCATGAAGACAGGGGGCGGTCAGCCCCAGCATTTT.

In its sample, this clone was seen once. The rearrangement joins TRBV14 to TRBJ2-7, with TRBD1 matching 12 bases. V shed 3 bases and J 5 bases; nucleotides not matched to a gene: 11. CDR3 length: 17 residues. Per germline, CDR1 SGHDN and CDR2 FVKESK. The CDR3 coding sequence is TGTGCCAGCAGCCACTTACCGGGACAGGGGGCAAAGAACGAGCAGTACTTC. It encodes CASSHLPGQGAKNEQYF.

The chain has TRBV30 and TRBJ2-1; D uncertain. The CDR3 is made up of 10 amino acids. CDR1 and CDR2 from the germline V gene are GTSNPN and SVGIG (reference sequence). Trimming cost V 2 bases and J 9 bases, with 5 bases left between them. The CDR3 loop is CAWSLSEQFF. The CDR3 bases are TGTGCCTGGAGTTTAAGTGAGCAGTTCTTC.

Concerning this clone itself: Other DNA sequences from this sample encode an identical CDR3 as well. The chain employs TRBV29-1 and TRBJ2-7; TRBD2 agrees at 8 bases. Trimming removed 3 bases from V and 6 bases from J; junction bases left unmatched: 4. This CDR3 has 12 amino acids. CDR1 and CDR2 (germline): SQVTM, ANQGSEA. The CDR3 is CSVDREGGEQYF. For the CDR3, the DNA is TGCAGCGTTGATCGGGAGGGGGGCGAGCAGTACTTC.

The chain uses TRBV10-3 and TRBJ2-7; the D gene is possibly TRBD1 (5 bases). This CDR3 region has 12 residues. In germline, CDR1 is ENHRY, CDR2 SYGVKD. The V and J ends lost 8 bases and 7 bases respectively, with 15 bases between them. CDR3 amino acids: CAIAGLGREQYF. CDR3 sequence (DNA): TGTGCCATCGCAGGTTTGGGGCGGGAGCAGTACTTC.

This clone has a handful of counts. This rearrangement joins TRBV28 to TRBJ2-3; D unclear. Trimming stripped 2 bases from V and 1 base from J, with 4 bases between. CDR1 and CDR2 from the germline V gene are MDHEN and SYDVKM. The CDR3 consists of 13 residues. The CDR3 region has the DNA TGTGCCAGCAGTTTACAGGGCACAGATACGCAGTATTTT. It specifies CASSLQGTDTQYF.

The V and J genes are TRBV28 and TRBJ1-1; TRBD1 might be the D (6 bases). In germline, CDR1 is MDHEN, CDR2 SYDVKM. The germline V and J ends were trimmed by 4 bases and 0 bases, with 12 bases remaining between them. CDR3 length: 15 amino acids. The CDR3 spells CASSSPGGVNTEAFF. CDR3 DNA: TGTGCCAGCAGTTCTCCGGGGGGCGTGAACACTGAAGCTTTCTTT.

V and J are TRBV19 and TRBJ1-2; D is ambiguous. The CDR3 spans 14 residues. Looked up from germline, CDR1 is LNHDA and CDR2 is SQIVND (reference sequence). Trimming shortened V by 8 bases and J by 0 bases, and 13 bases separated the two germline ends. The CDR3 DNA is TGTGCCAGTCAGACTCAAAGGGCTAACTATGGCTACACCTTC. It encodes CASQTQRANYGYTF.

This chain links TRBV9 with TRBJ2-5, with 8 bases lining up with TRBD2. The CDR3 spans 14 residues. The germline V gene encodes CDR1 SGDLS and CDR2 YYNGEE. V shed 4 bases, J shed 3 bases, and the junction held 5 bases outside the gene matches. The CDR3 DNA sequence: TGTGCCAGCAGCTCCGGCGGGGGGAAAGAGACCCAGTACTTC. Translated, it gives CASSSGGGKETQYF.

The chain has TRBV7-9 and TRBJ1-2, with 7 positions matching TRBD1. The CDR3 runs 15 residues. V lost 0 bases, J lost 8 bases, and 9 bases stayed unmatched. Germline V gives CDR1 SEHNR, CDR2 FQNEAQ (reference sequence). In nucleotides, the CDR3 is TGTGCCAGCAGCTTAGCTGGCAGGGGGTATCGAGGCTACACCTTC. This encodes CASSLAGRGYRGYTF. Filled out from reference TRBV7-9 and TRBJ1-2, the complete variable domain reads DTGVSQNPRHKITKRGQNVTFRCDPISEHNRLYWYRQTLGQGPEFLTYFQNEAQLEKSRLLSDRFSAERPKGSFSTLEIQRTEQGDSAMYLCASSLAGRGYRGYTFGSGTRLTVV.

The CDR3, as DNA: TGTGCCAGTAGTAGTCAGGGTGGGCCGGTTCAGCCCCAGCATTTT. This codes for CASSSQGGPVQPQHF. The chain has TRBV19 and TRBJ1-5; a weak D match, TRBD1 (5 bases). V gave up 4 bases and J gave up 6 bases, with 16 bases separating them. The CDR3 has 15 amino acids. From germline, CDR1 is LNHDA and CDR2 SQIVND (reference sequence).

V usage is TRBV13 and J usage is TRBJ2-3, with 11 positions matching TRBD2. The CDR3 extends over 18 amino acids. Germline values: CDR1 PRHDT, CDR2 FYEKMQ (reference sequence). V was pared by 3 bases and J by 6 bases, with 14 bases of the junction left unmatched. The DNA of the CDR3 is TGTGCCAGCAGCTTCGACAGAAGGACTAGCGGGCGGATGGATACGCAGTATTTT. Its protein is CASSFDRRTSGRMDTQYF.

With respect to this clone: The final CDR3 position lacks the conserved phenylalanine or tryptophan, pointing to a likely read error. Because the CDR3's place on the DNA is in doubt, the DNA is left out and the CDR3 is given as listed by TCRdb. CDR3 in amino acids: CARYWGEL. The chain recombines TRBV6-5 with TRBJ1-4. Including both end residues, the CDR3 is 8 amino acids long. Germline CDR1 reads MNHEY; CDR2 reads SVGAGI.

This rearrangement joins TRBV2 to TRBJ2-3; no firm D call. CDR1 and CDR2 from the germline V gene are SNHLY and FYNNEI. V was cut by 7 bases and J by 0 bases, with 8 bases left in between. CDR3 size: 13 residues. The DNA of the CDR3 is TGTGCCAGCACCTCCTGGAGCACAGATACGCAGTATTTT. It yields the protein CASTSWSTDTQYF.

The J gene is TRBJ1-3, the V gene TRBV19; no clear D. CDR3 length: 14 residues. V dropped 5 bases and J dropped 3 bases, with 11 bases sitting between them. Looked up from germline, CDR1 is LNHDA and CDR2 is SQIVND (reference sequence). CDR3 sequence (DNA): TGTGCCAGTAGTTCACGAATCGGTGGAAACACCATATATTTT. Translated: CASSSRIGGNTIYF. Full variable domain (outside the CDR3, taken from reference TRBV19 and TRBJ1-3): DGGITQSPKYLFRKEGQNVTLSCEQNLNHDAMYWYRQDPGQGLRLIYYSQIVNDFQKGDIAEGYSVSREKKESFPLTVTSAQKNPTAFYLCASSSRIGGNTIYFGEGSWLTVV.

The chain combines TRBV5-4 with TRBJ2-1; D is possibly TRBD2 (7 bases). The CDR3 runs to 16 residues. From germline, CDR1 is SGHNT and CDR2 YYREEE (reference sequence). V was clipped by 4 bases and J by 10 bases, with 24 bases between them. The CDR3 coding sequence is TGTGCCAGCAGCCTTGGAGGACTAGGGGGGGGTCGAGAGCAGTTCTTC. Translating it yields CASSLGGLGGGREQFF. Together with reference TRBV5-4 and TRBJ2-1, the CDR3 gives the full variable domain: ETGVTQSPTHLIKTRGQQVTLRCSSQSGHNTVSWYQQALGQGPQFIFQYYREEENGRGNFPPRFSGLQFPNYSSELNVNALELDDSALYLCASSLGGLGGGREQFFGPGTRLTVL.

This chain connects TRBV6-5 to TRBJ2-7; weak D call: TRBD2 (6 bases). Trimming stripped 3 bases from V and 5 bases from J, with 11 bases between. This CDR3 has 13 residues. Germline CDR1 MNHEY, CDR2 SVGAGI. The CDR3 region has the DNA TGTGCCAGCAGTTATCCCGCGGGGAACGAGCAGTACTTC. This gives the protein CASSYPAGNEQYF.

The genes are TRBV21-1 and TRBJ2-5; TRBD2 is taken as the D call from the table, unchecked against the DNA. TRBV21-1 is an annotated pseudogene. This CDR3 contains 16 residues. CDR3 DNA sequence: TGTGCCAGCAGCCAAGGCGGGCAAAGTTTCCAAGAGACCCAGTACTTC. It codes for CASSQGGQSFQETQYF.

The chain carries TRBV15 and TRBJ2-5, with TRBD1 identical over 8 bases. This CDR3 contains 12 residues. V trimming: 3 bases; J trimming: 9 bases; junction bases outside the gene matches: 3. Per the germline V gene, CDR1 is LNHNV and CDR2 is YYDKDF (reference sequence). Written as DNA, the CDR3 is TGTGCCACCAGCAGGGCAGGGGGCGCCCAGTACTTC. Amino acids: CATSRAGGAQYF.

This chain connects TRBV28 to TRBJ2-3; D is uncertain. The V and J ends lost 5 bases and 4 bases respectively, with 7 bases between them. Looked up from germline, CDR1 is MDHEN and CDR2 is SYDVKM. This CDR3 is 12 amino acids long. CDR3 DNA sequence: TGTGCCAGCAGTACCCTAGCAGATACGCAGTATTTT. This translates into CASSTLADTQYF.

This clone has more than one count but fewer than ten. The chain recombines TRBV7-9 with TRBJ2-3, with 9 bases lining up with TRBD2. The germline V gene has CDR1 SEHNR and CDR2 FQNEAQ (reference sequence). The CDR3 contains 15 residues. The V segment lost 2 bases and the J segment 4 bases; nucleotides outside the gene matches: 4. CDR3 sequence reads: CASSLLSGRPDTQYF. In DNA, the CDR3 is TGTGCCAGCAGCTTATTGAGCGGGAGGCCAGATACGCAGTATTTT.

The chain combines TRBV5-1 with TRBJ2-1; D gene uncertain. From germline, CDR1 is SGHRS and CDR2 YFSETQ. The V gene lost 0 bases and the J gene lost 9 bases, with 4 bases spanning the gap. There are 11 residues in the CDR3. The CDR3 DNA is TGCGCCAGCAGCTTGGCGGGTGAGCAGTTCTTC. Translated, it gives CASSLAGEQFF.

The J gene is TRBJ1-3, the V gene TRBV5-1; D ambiguous. The germline CDR1 and CDR2 sequences are SGHRS and YFSETQ. CDR3 length equals 16 residues. Between the trimmed V and J ends, which lost 1 base and 0 bases, there was a span of 11 bases. The CDR3 nucleotides read TGCGCCAGCAGCTTGCCATCTCATGGCTCTGGAAACACCATATATTTT. As protein: CASSLPSHGSGNTIYF.

The genes are TRBV7-9 and TRBJ2-3; 10 nucleotides agree with TRBD2. V dropped 2 bases and J dropped 2; count of bases not matched to a gene: 10. Germline CDR1 is SEHNR and CDR2 is FQNEAQ (reference sequence). The CDR3 extends over 18 amino acids. CDR3 protein: CASSLKGGAGGTTDTQYF. The CDR3 DNA reads as TGTGCCAGCAGCTTAAAGGGCGGAGCGGGAGGGACCACAGATACGCAGTATTTT.